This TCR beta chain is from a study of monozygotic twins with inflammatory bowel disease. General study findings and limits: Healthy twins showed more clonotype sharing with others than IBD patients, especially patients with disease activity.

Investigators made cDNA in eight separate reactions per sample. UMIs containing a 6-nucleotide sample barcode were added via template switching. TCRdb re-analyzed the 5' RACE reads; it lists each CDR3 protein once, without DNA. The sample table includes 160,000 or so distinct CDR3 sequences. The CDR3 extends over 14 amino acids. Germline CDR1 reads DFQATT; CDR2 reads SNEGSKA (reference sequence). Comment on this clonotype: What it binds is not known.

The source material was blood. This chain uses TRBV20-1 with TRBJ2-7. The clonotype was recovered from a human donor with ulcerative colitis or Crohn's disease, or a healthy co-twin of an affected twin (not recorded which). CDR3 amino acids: CSASVGWSSYEQYF.